This is a list of T cell receptor beta chains from one sample in a study of blood T cells in healthy people across ages. TCRdb independently ran MiXCR on the 5' RACE reads; one entry per CDR3 protein. The table shows about 680,000 distinct CDR3 sequences, with 49% occurring only once. Sequenced sample: blood. Receptor source: an older woman in good health. Both conserved end residues are part of each CDR3. Fields, in order: clone size, V gene, CDR3 length, J gene, D gene, CDR3 protein, CDR3 DNA. D genes are given only for firm matches. Expanded clones get a size class; other rows say once, few or many, or leave the size out.

size: NA; V: TRBV27; length: 13; J: TRBJ1-2; D: NA; CDR3: CASSFRDGYGYTF; DNA: TGTGCCAGCAGTTTCCGGGACGGATATGGCTACACCTTC
size: NA; V: TRBV7-3; length: 16; J: TRBJ1-1; D: TRBD1; CDR3: CASSLGTGRGITEAFF; DNA: TGTGCCAGCAGCCTCGGGACAGGGAGGGGCATCACTGAAGCTTTCTTT
size: NA; V: TRBV9; length: 14; J: TRBJ2-7; D: TRBD1; CDR3: CASSRGQRSYEQYF; DNA: TGTGCCAGCAGCCGGGGACAGCGCTCCTACGAGCAGTACTTC
size: few; V: TRBV5-1; length: 16; J: TRBJ2-2; D: TRBD2; CDR3: CASSRSGSKNTGELFF; DNA: TGCGCCAGCAGCAGAAGCGGGAGTAAGAACACCGGGGAGCTGTTTTTT
size: NA; V: TRBV30; length: 12; J: TRBJ2-1; D: NA; CDR3: CAWSQFGDEQFF; DNA: TGTGCCTGGAGTCAATTCGGGGATGAGCAGTTCTTC
size: few; V: TRBV7-3; length: 15; J: TRBJ2-1; D: TRBD2; CDR3: CASSLLAGGRDEQFF; DNA: TGTGCCAGCAGCTTACTAGCGGGAGGGCGTGATGAGCAGTTCTTC
size: few; V: TRBV10-3; length: 14; J: TRBJ2-1; D: NA; CDR3: CAISDGQNRNEQFF; DNA: TGTGCCATCAGTGACGGGCAAAATCGGAATGAGCAGTTCTTC
size: NA; V: TRBV28; length: 16; J: TRBJ1-1; D: TRBD1; CDR3: CASSTSTGYMNTEAFF; DNA: TGTGCCAGCAGCACGTCGACAGGGTACATGAACACTGAAGCTTTCTTT
size: few; V: TRBV5-6; length: 17; J: TRBJ1-2; D: TRBD1; CDR3: CASSLESYTGDGYGYTF; DNA: TGTGCCAGCAGCTTGGAATCTTATACAGGGGACGGCTATGGCTACACCTTC
size: NA; V: TRBV9; length: 14; J: TRBJ2-5; D: TRBD1; CDR3: CASSPRQGEETQYF; DNA: TGTGCCAGCAGCCCCCGACAGGGGGAAGAGACCCAGTACTTC
size: once; V: TRBV11-2; length: 17; J: TRBJ2-3; D: TRBD2; CDR3: CASTRTSGWSGTDTQYF; DNA: TGTGCCAGCACCCGGACTAGCGGGTGGAGTGGCACAGATACGCAGTATTTT
size: few; V: TRBV5-1; length: 15; J: TRBJ2-7; D: NA; CDR3: CASSLDGLPGSEQYF; DNA: TGCGCCAGCAGCTTGGATGGACTACCTGGAAGCGAGCAGTACTTC
size: NA; V: TRBV12-3/TRBV12-4; length: 12; J: TRBJ2-1; D: NA; CDR3: CASSSQWHEQFF; DNA: TGTGCCAGCAGTTCCCAGTGGCATGAGCAGTTCTTC
size: NA; V: TRBV12-3/TRBV12-4; length: 16; J: TRBJ2-7; D: TRBD2; CDR3: CASRQRLAGVHNEQYF; DNA: TGTGCCAGCAGACAGCGACTAGCGGGAGTTCACAATGAGCAGTACTTC
size: NA; V: TRBV24-1; length: 18; J: TRBJ2-3; D: TRBD2; CDR3: CATSLSGGPPSSTDTQYF; DNA: TGTGCCACCAGCCTTAGCGGGGGACCCCCCAGTAGCACAGATACGCAGTATTTT
size: few; V: TRBV5-6; length: 15; J: TRBJ1-5; D: NA; CDR3: CASSLGKPAGQPQHF; DNA: TGTGCCAGCAGCTTGGGGAAGCCAGCCGGTCAGCCCCAGCATTTT
size: NA; V: TRBV6-2/TRBV6-3; length: 16; J: TRBJ2-2; D: NA; CDR3: CASTYSGERGTGELFF; DNA: TGTGCCAGCACCTACTCTGGGGAACGCGGCACCGGGGAGCTGTTTTTT
size: NA; V: TRBV20-1; length: 17; J: TRBJ1-2; D: TRBD1; CDR3: CSASSPGQGLSNYGYTF; DNA: TGCAGTGCTTCCTCACCTGGACAGGGACTCTCTAACTATGGCTACACCTTC
size: NA; V: TRBV3-1; length: 14; J: TRBJ2-7; D: TRBD1; CDR3: CASRKGGGTYEQYF; DNA: TGTGCCAGCAGAAAAGGGGGCGGAACCTACGAGCAGTACTTC
size: many; V: TRBV7-2; length: 14; J: TRBJ1-2; D: TRBD1; CDR3: CASSQGTAVRSYTF; DNA: TGTGCCAGCAGCCAAGGGACAGCCGTTCGGAGCTACACCTTC
size: NA; V: TRBV28; length: 16; J: TRBJ2-5; D: TRBD1; CDR3: CASSSRGQSHQETQYF; DNA: TGTGCCAGCAGCTCCAGGGGACAGAGCCACCAAGAGACCCAGTACTTC
size: NA; V: TRBV28; length: 15; J: TRBJ1-1; D: TRBD1; CDR3: CASSLSTGGVDEAFF; DNA: TGTGCCAGCAGTTTAAGTACAGGGGGCGTTGATGAAGCTTTCTTT
size: NA; V: TRBV18; length: 18; J: TRBJ2-4; D: NA; CDR3: CASSPAGRGDSGKNIQYF; DNA: TGTGCCAGCTCACCAGCTGGTCGCGGGGATAGCGGCAAAAACATTCAGTACTTC
size: NA; V: TRBV20-1; length: 12; J: TRBJ1-2; D: NA; CDR3: CSASGIYYGYTF; DNA: TGCAGTGCTAGCGGGATATACTATGGCTACACCTTC
size: NA; V: TRBV28; length: 16; J: TRBJ1-1; D: NA; CDR3: CASSLGQGNLESEAFF; DNA: TGTGCCAGCAGTTTAGGGCAGGGCAATCTAGAATCTGAAGCTTTCTTT
size: NA; V: TRBV5-1; length: 13; J: TRBJ1-1; D: NA; CDR3: CASRAGGALEAFF; DNA: TGCGCCAGCAGAGCGGGGGGAGCCCTTGAAGCTTTCTTT
size: NA; V: TRBV3-1; length: 12; J: TRBJ1-2; D: NA; CDR3: CASSQERSGYTF; DNA: TGTGCCAGCAGCCAAGAGAGGAGTGGCTACACCTTC
size: NA; V: TRBV6-6; length: 11; J: TRBJ2-5; D: NA; CDR3: CAVTFYNEQYF; DNA: TGTGCCGTGACTTTTTACAATGAGCAGTACTTC
size: once; V: TRBV3-1; length: 13; J: TRBJ2-3; D: NA; CDR3: CASSQRVSDTQYF; DNA: TGTGCCAGCAGCCAACGGGTCTCAGATACGCAGTATTTT
size: NA; V: TRBV18; length: 15; J: TRBJ2-7; D: TRBD2; CDR3: CASSPLGLAGGEQYF; DNA: TGTGCCAGCTCACCTCTAGGACTAGCGGGAGGTGAGCAGTACTTC